These T cell receptor beta chains were read from a single sample in a study of relationships among human T cell subsets. TCRdb reprocessed the multiplex PCR reads with MiXCR, giving one entry per CDR3 protein. The sample includes 10,000 to 15,000 distinct CDR3 sequences, approximately 67% of them seen just once. The sequenced sample consisted of CD4+ Th1 cells sorted from blood. These receptors came from a middle-aged man in good health. Both conserved end residues are part of each CDR3. The D gene is left open where the match is weak. Clone sizes are given selectively: once, few, many, or a class where the clone is expanded.

clone_size	d_call	j_call	v_call	cdr3_aa	cdr3_nt
.	.	TRBJ2-1	TRBV19	CASSGTLINEQFF	TGTGCCAGCTCCGGGACCCTCATCAATGAGCAGTTCTTC
few	TRBD1	TRBJ1-5	TRBV20-1	CSARKDRASYSNQPQHF	TGCAGTGCTAGAAAGGACAGGGCCTCCTATAGCAATCAGCCCCAGCATTTT
.	.	TRBJ2-6	TRBV20-1	CSASPDRRFSGANVLTF	TGCAGTGCTAGCCCCGACAGAAGGTTCTCTGGGGCCAACGTCCTGACTTTC
.	.	TRBJ2-5	TRBV7-9	CASSPGAARQETQYF	TGTGCCAGCAGCCCAGGGGCCGCCAGGCAAGAGACCCAGTACTTC
.	TRBD1	TRBJ2-7	TRBV2	CASRRSDRGYEQYF	TGTGCCAGCAGAAGGTCGGACAGGGGCTACGAGCAGTACTTC
.	.	TRBJ1-6	TRBV6-6	CASSLGAPGSDSPLHF	TGTGCCAGCAGTTTAGGCGCCCCAGGGAGTGATTCACCCCTCCACTTT
.	.	TRBJ2-5	TRBV7-2	CASSLAAQETQYF	TGTGCCAGCAGCTTAGCAGCTCAAGAGACCCAGTACTTC
.	.	TRBJ2-1	TRBV10-3	CAIWARAHNEQFF	TGTGCCATCTGGGCAAGGGCACACAATGAGCAGTTCTTC
.	.	TRBJ2-7	TRBV5-1	CASSLATGGYEQYF	TGCGCCAGCAGCTTGGCCACCGGAGGCTACGAGCAGTACTTC
.	TRBD2	TRBJ2-3	TRBV6-4	CASSESGRRTDTQYF	TGTGCCAGCAGTGAAAGCGGGAGGAGGACAGATACGCAGTATTTT
.	.	TRBJ2-7	TRBV27	CASSPTNYLTYEQYF	TGTGCCAGCAGTCCCACAAACTACCTAACTTACGAGCAGTACTTC
.	.	TRBJ2-5	TRBV11-2	CASSLDGSGGTQYF	TGTGCCAGCAGCTTAGACGGCAGCGGTGGGACCCAGTACTTC
few	TRBD2	TRBJ2-1	TRBV27	CASSLQGTRPFF	TGTGCCAGCAGTTTACAAGGGACTAGGCCGTTCTTC
few	TRBD1	TRBJ2-7	TRBV11-2	CASSLRQTGLGYEQYF	TGTGCCAGCAGCTTACGCCAGACAGGGTTGGGTTACGAGCAGTACTTC
.	TRBD1	TRBJ1-3	TRBV10-3	CAISEPGQPSGNTIYF	TGTGCCATCAGTGAGCCGGGACAGCCCTCTGGAAACACCATATATTTT
.	.	TRBJ1-6	TRBV28	CASSLESRGNSPLHF	TGTGCCAGCAGTTTAGAGTCGAGGGGCAATTCACCCCTCCACTTT
.	TRBD2	TRBJ2-3	TRBV5-1	CASSPLGRAKSDTQYF	TGCGCCAGCAGCCCGTTGGGGAGGGCCAAGTCAGATACGCAGTATTTT
.	.	TRBJ2-7	TRBV12-3/TRBV12-4	CASSLDGLGYEQYF	TGTGCCAGCAGCCTGGACGGACTCGGGTACGAGCAGTACTTC
.	TRBD1	TRBJ2-7	TRBV27	CASRRTGGLYEQYF	TGTGCCAGCAGACGGACAGGGGGTCTTTACGAGCAGTACTTC
.	TRBD1	TRBJ1-2	TRBV7-2	CASSREGTGVGGYTF	TGTGCCAGCAGCCGGGAGGGGACAGGGGTAGGGGGCTACACCTTC
.	.	TRBJ2-7	TRBV28	CASQGSSCEQYF	TGTGCCAGTCAGGGGAGCTCCTGCGAGCAGTACTTC
.	TRBD1	TRBJ2-5	TRBV11-2	CASSRQGQGFETQYF	TGTGCCAGCAGCCGCCAGGGACAGGGTTTTGAGACCCAGTACTTC
once	.	TRBJ1-5	TRBV10-3	CAISESQGGDQPQHF	TGTGCCATCAGTGAGTCCCAGGGTGGTGATCAGCCCCAGCATTTT
.	.	TRBJ2-5	TRBV20-1	CSARDGKSTQETQYF	TGCAGTGCTAGAGATGGGAAGTCTACTCAAGAGACCCAGTACTTC
once	.	TRBJ1-5	TRBV28	CASTQRGAGNQPQHF	TGTGCCAGCACCCAACGGGGGGCTGGTAATCAGCCCCAGCATTTT
.	TRBD2	TRBJ2-7	TRBV10-3	CAISGGSLAKYF	TGTGCCATCAGTGGCGGGAGCCTAGCTAAGTACTTC
.	.	TRBJ2-7	TRBV30	CAWSVLGGTYEQYF	TGTGCCTGGAGTGTATTAGGCGGTACCTACGAGCAGTACTTC
.	TRBD2	TRBJ2-1	TRBV2	CASTEAGVHNEQFF	TGTGCCAGCACCGAGGCGGGGGTCCACAATGAGCAGTTCTTC
.	.	TRBJ2-5	TRBV15	CATSRGEGTQYF	TGTGCCACCAGCAGGGGAGAAGGGACCCAGTACTTC
few	TRBD1	TRBJ1-5	TRBV19	CASSRGQWNQPQHF	TGTGCCAGTAGTCGGGGACAGTGGAATCAGCCCCAGCATTTT
.	TRBD1	TRBJ1-2	TRBV20-1	CSATDRDNLYGYTF	TGCAGTGCCACTGACAGGGACAACCTCTATGGCTACACCTTC
.	TRBD1	TRBJ1-6	TRBV6-5	CASRTGFNSPLYF	TGTGCCAGCAGGACAGGGTTTAATTCACCCCTCTACTTT
.	.	TRBJ1-1	TRBV2	CASRVRTNTEAFF	TGTGCCAGCAGAGTACGGACAAACACTGAAGCTTTCTTT
.	TRBD2	TRBJ2-5	TRBV29-1	CSVSGLAGEQETQYF	TGCAGCGTATCGGGACTAGCGGGGGAGCAAGAGACCCAGTACTTC
.	TRBD2	TRBJ2-1	TRBV7-8	CASSLVRDYPYNEQFF	TGTGCCAGCAGCTTAGTCCGGGACTACCCCTACAATGAGCAGTTCTTC
few	.	TRBJ2-1	TRBV11-2	CASSSRGARIWNEQFF	TGTGCCAGCAGCTCTCGAGGGGCTAGAATTTGGAATGAGCAGTTCTTC
.	.	TRBJ2-3	TRBV11-2	CASSLGVSTDTQYF	TGTGCCAGCAGCTTAGGTGTCAGTACAGATACGCAGTATTTT
few	.	TRBJ2-3	TRBV27	CASNPDIVSPSTDTQYF	TGTGCCAGCAATCCTGACATCGTTTCTCCTAGCACAGATACGCAGTATTTT
few	.	TRBJ2-7	TRBV1	CTSSPPLYEQYF	TGCACCAGCAGCCCGCCCCTCTACGAGCAGTACTTC
once	TRBD2	TRBJ2-7	TRBV20-1	CSARGPGLTYEQYF	TGCAGTGCTCGAGGCCCGGGACTAACCTACGAGCAGTACTTC
.	.	TRBJ2-1	TRBV19	CASSIRGGSYNEQFF	TGTGCCAGTAGTATAAGGGGCGGCTCCTACAATGAGCAGTTCTTC
.	.	TRBJ2-1	TRBV7-7	CASSLNSAGSGSNEQFF	TGTGCTAGCAGCTTAAATTCAGCCGGGTCGGGAAGCAATGAGCAGTTCTTC